This is a list of T cell receptor beta chains from one sample in a study of patients and donors after allogeneic stem cell transplantation. TCRdb analysed the RT-PCR reads with MiXCR anew, one entry per CDR3 protein. The sample carries 85,000 to 90,000 distinct CDR3 sequences, 45% to 50% recorded once. Material for sequencing was blood, either unsorted or a sorted T cell fraction (not recorded which). These receptors all stem from a human donor who was either an allogeneic HSCT recipient or a stem cell or donor lymphocyte infusion donor (not recorded which). It is not recorded whose cells these are; they may come from a transplant donor. Each CDR3 is given with its conserved first and last residue. A D gene is named only where the DNA matches it firmly. Some rows mark clone size as missing; the rest say once, few, many or name a class of expanded clone.

V gene,J gene,D gene,clone size,CDR3 protein,CDR3 DNA
TRBV20-1,TRBJ1-2,TRBD1,few,CSARGTGDDGYTF,TGCAGTGCGCGGGGGACAGGGGACGATGGCTACACCTTC
TRBV10-3,TRBJ1-2,TRBD1,few,CAISLTVGQGVNYGYTF,TGTGCCATCAGTCTAACGGTGGGACAGGGTGTTAACTATGGCTACACCTTC
TRBV5-5,TRBJ1-2,-,-,CASSFFWGRGNYGYTF,TGTGCCAGCAGCTTTTTCTGGGGGCGAGGAAACTATGGCTACACCTTC
TRBV5-1,TRBJ1-1,-,few,CASSFREYTEAFF,TGCGCCAGCAGCTTCCGAGAGTACACTGAAGCTTTCTTT
TRBV28,TRBJ2-2,-,-,CASSPGFVNTGELFF,TGTGCCAGCAGTCCAGGGTTTGTGAACACCGGGGAGCTGTTTTTT
TRBV20-1,TRBJ1-2,TRBD1,-,CSAGDRGLYGYTF,TGCAGTGCTGGGGACAGGGGGCTATATGGCTACACCTTC
TRBV4-1,TRBJ2-7,TRBD1,-,CASSSSRDSYEQYF,TGCGCCAGCAGCTCATCCCGGGACAGCTACGAGCAGTACTTC
TRBV4-3,TRBJ2-5,TRBD1,-,CASSRGQGQETQYF,TGCGCCAGCAGCCGGGGACAGGGACAAGAGACCCAGTACTTC
TRBV28,TRBJ1-6,TRBD1,few,CASSLRQGGYNSPLHF,TGTGCCAGCAGTTTACGGCAGGGGGGATATAATTCACCCCTCCACTTT
TRBV20-1,TRBJ1-1,TRBD1,few,CSEIDRGRTEAFF,TGCAGTGAAATAGACAGGGGTAGAACTGAAGCTTTCTTT
TRBV12-3/TRBV12-4,TRBJ1-1,TRBD1,few,CASSKGTVNTEAFF,TGTGCCAGCAGTAAAGGGACAGTGAACACTGAAGCTTTCTTT
TRBV10-3,TRBJ1-5,-,-,CAISDQGRNQPQHF,TGTGCCATCAGTGATCAAGGTCGGAATCAGCCCCAGCATTTT
TRBV20-1,TRBJ1-4,TRBD1,-,CSLQISGTANEKLFF,TGCAGTCTACAAATCTCCGGGACAGCCAATGAAAAACTGTTTTTT
TRBV6-6,TRBJ1-5,-,few,CASSYFRGVGQPQHF,TGTGCCAGCAGTTACTTTCGCGGGGTCGGCCAGCCCCAGCATTTT
TRBV12-3/TRBV12-4,TRBJ1-1,TRBD1,-,CASSSQGAPNTEAFF,TGTGCCAGCAGTTCGCAGGGGGCGCCGAACACTGAAGCTTTCTTT
TRBV29-1,TRBJ1-2,TRBD1,few,CSVERAEGQAWNYGYTF,TGCAGCGTTGAAAGGGCCGAGGGACAGGCTTGGAACTATGGCTACACCTTC
TRBV5-1,TRBJ1-1,-,once,CASSLADSIHTEAFF,TGCGCCAGCAGCTTGGCCGACAGTATCCACACTGAAGCTTTCTTT
TRBV20-1,TRBJ1-5,-,-,CSASEDDSNQPQHF,TGCAGTGCTAGTGAGGACGATAGCAATCAGCCCCAGCATTTT
TRBV10-3,TRBJ1-1,-,few,CAIRTTGSNTEAFF,TGTGCCATCAGAACAACAGGGAGTAACACTGAAGCTTTCTTT
TRBV4-3,TRBJ1-1,TRBD1,few,CASSRLGQTNTEAFF,TGCGCCAGCAGCCGACTGGGACAGACGAACACTGAAGCTTTCTTT
TRBV2,TRBJ1-2,-,many,CASSEAPKPQEGYTF,TGTGCCAGCAGTGAAGCGCCGAAGCCTCAGGAAGGCTACACCTTC
TRBV12-3/TRBV12-4,TRBJ1-3,-,-,CASSLEQTSGNTIYF,TGTGCCAGCAGTTTAGAACAGACTTCTGGAAACACCATATATTTT
TRBV5-1,TRBJ1-1,-,few,CASSLAGSQNTEAFF,TGCGCCAGCAGCTTGGCGGGGAGCCAAAACACTGAAGCTTTCTTT
TRBV6-2/TRBV6-3,TRBJ2-2,TRBD2,once,CASSYGLAGRTGELFF,TGTGCCAGCAGTTACGGGCTAGCGGGGCGCACCGGGGAGCTGTTTTTT
TRBV6-2/TRBV6-3,TRBJ1-5,-,once,CASWGKGGNQPQHF,TGTGCCAGCTGGGGGAAAGGGGGCAATCAGCCCCAGCATTTT
TRBV4-2,TRBJ1-2,-,few,CASSQDSGTPQGYTF,TGTGCCAGCAGCCAAGATTCGGGGACGCCACAGGGCTACACCTTC
TRBV20-1,TRBJ1-2,TRBD1,-,CSAGQGAIGLSGYTF,TGCAGTGCTGGACAGGGGGCGATAGGCCTCTCCGGCTACACCTTC
TRBV7-3,TRBJ1-1,-,few,CASSSTVNTEAFF,TGTGCCAGCAGCTCGACAGTGAACACTGAAGCTTTCTTT
TRBV15,TRBJ1-4,TRBD1,-,CATSSFPGQGTFEKLFF,TGTGCCACCAGCAGTTTTCCGGGACAGGGGACCTTTGAAAAACTGTTTTTT
TRBV6-5,TRBJ1-1,-,-,CASSYSIGSIEAFF,TGTGCCAGCAGTTACTCGATTGGGAGTATTGAAGCTTTCTTT
TRBV5-1,TRBJ2-1,TRBD2,-,CASSSGSGSWQNEQFF,TGCGCCAGCAGCTCGGGAAGCGGGAGTTGGCAAAATGAGCAGTTCTTC
TRBV6-6,TRBJ2-5,-,few,CASSEQETQYF,TGTGCCAGCAGTGAGCAAGAGACCCAGTACTTC
TRBV28,TRBJ1-2,-,few,CASSTSSGGGYTF,TGTGCCAGCAGCACCAGTTCGGGTGGAGGCTACACCTTC
TRBV21-1,TRBJ1-2,-,few,CASSKACEGAKDGYTF,TGTGCCAGCAGCAAAGCATGCGAGGGGGCAAAGGATGGCTACACCTTC
TRBV3-1,TRBJ1-2,TRBD1,-,CASSQGQAYGYTF,TGTGCCAGCAGCCAGGGACAGGCCTATGGCTACACCTTC
TRBV20-1,TRBJ1-5,-,-,CSARDRNQGQPQHF,TGCAGTGCTAGAGATAGAAACCAGGGTCAGCCCCAGCATTTT
TRBV9,TRBJ2-7,-,once,CASSVAPAVLGLGYEQYF,TGTGCCAGCAGCGTAGCGCCAGCGGTCCTCGGTCTCGGCTACGAGCAGTACTTC
TRBV29-1,TRBJ1-1,-,few,CSVEPRMRVDTEAFF,TGCAGCGTTGAACCGCGAATGAGGGTGGACACTGAAGCTTTCTTT
TRBV12-3/TRBV12-4,TRBJ1-4,-,few,CASRSQGSNEKLFF,TGTGCCAGCAGATCTCAGGGATCTAATGAAAAACTGTTTTTT
TRBV10-3,TRBJ2-5,-,-,CAISEPRLDRETQYF,TGTGCCATCAGTGAGCCCCGACTTGACAGGGAGACCCAGTACTTC
TRBV20-1,TRBJ1-2,-,few,CSALRGEGYTF,TGCAGTGCCCTTAGGGGGGAAGGCTACACCTTC
TRBV27,TRBJ1-1,-,-,CASSSSSAFF,-
TRBV11-2,TRBJ1-2,-,-,CASSLAGRRRGYTF,TGTGCCAGCAGCTTAGCAGGGAGGCGTAGAGGCTACACCTTC
TRBV5-5,TRBJ2-1,TRBD2,-,CASSLETSGSNEQFF,TGTGCCAGCAGCTTGGAGACTAGCGGGAGCAATGAGCAGTTCTTC
TRBV25-1,TRBJ1-2,-,few,CASSGTPYGYTF,TGTGCCAGCAGCGGCACCCCTTATGGCTACACCTTC
TRBV20-1,TRBJ2-4,-,-,CSASKGNKNIQYF,TGCAGTGCCTCTAAGGGTAACAAAAACATTCAGTACTTC
TRBV7-8,TRBJ1-3,-,-,CASSPAGASGNTIYF,TGTGCCAGCAGCCCGGCGGGGGCCTCTGGAAACACCATATATTTT
TRBV12-3/TRBV12-4,TRBJ2-2,TRBD2,once,CASRILPGLAEITGELFF,TGTGCCAGCAGGATCCTACCGGGACTAGCGGAAATCACCGGGGAGCTGTTTTTT
TRBV11-2,TRBJ1-4,TRBD1,few,CASSTTGGLNEKLFF,TGTGCCAGCAGCACCACAGGGGGCCTTAATGAAAAACTGTTTTTT
TRBV4-2,TRBJ1-2,TRBD1,-,CASSLGQGDVYGYTF,TGTGCCAGCAGCCTGGGACAGGGGGATGTCTATGGCTACACCTTC
TRBV29-1,TRBJ1-1,-,-,CSVDQGINTEAFF,TGCAGCGTCGACCAGGGGATTAACACTGAAGCTTTCTTT
TRBV6-5,TRBJ1-1,-,-,CASSTAFTQVLNTEAFF,TGTGCCAGCAGTACCGCCTTCACACAGGTCCTGAACACTGAAGCTTTCTTT
TRBV4-3,TRBJ1-1,-,-,CASSHQWGAPGAEAFF,TGCGCCAGCAGCCACCAGTGGGGAGCTCCCGGGGCTGAAGCTTTCTTT
TRBV28,TRBJ1-1,-,-,CASSLRFEAFF,TGTGCCAGCAGTTTACGGTTTGAAGCTTTCTTT
TRBV4-1,TRBJ2-4,TRBD2,-,CASSPRTSEAKNIQYF,TGCGCCAGCAGCCCCAGGACTAGCGAGGCCAAAAACATTCAGTACTTC
TRBV28,TRBJ1-5,TRBD1,-,CASSKIGTAGNQPQHF,TGTGCCAGCAGTAAAATCGGGACAGCGGGCAATCAGCCCCAGCATTTT
TRBV5-1,TRBJ1-3,-,few,CASSLWEDGNTIYF,TGCGCCAGCAGCCTTTGGGAGGATGGAAACACCATATATTTT
TRBV9,TRBJ2-7,TRBD2,-,CASSELAETYEQYF,TGTGCCAGCAGCGAACTAGCGGAGACCTACGAGCAGTACTTC
TRBV4-3,TRBJ1-1,TRBD1,few,CASSQADRGRRTEAFF,TGCGCCAGCAGCCAAGCCGACAGGGGGCGCAGGACTGAAGCTTTCTTT
TRBV5-1,TRBJ1-1,-,few,CASSSKGSVITEAFF,TGCGCCAGCAGCTCAAAGGGAAGTGTGATCACTGAAGCTTTCTTT